One and the same sample provided the 16 T cell receptor beta chains below, sequenced in a study of cytomegalovirus exposure and HLA in healthy donors. With 60 Vbeta and 13 Jbeta primers, the PCR was carried out. Using immunoSEQ multiplex PCR, the repertoire was profiled, and TCRdb retains in-frame clones only, with some absent. The sample has about 200,000 clones; 82% are singletons. What was sequenced was PBMCs. The source is a woman aged 45-60 years in good health and CMV-seropositive.

This clone appeared a few times. This sequence joins TRBV7-8 and TRBJ1-2; TRBD1 matches 10 bases. The germline V gene has CDR1 SGHVS and CDR2 FQNEAQ. Germline trimming cut 4 bases from V and 4 bases from J; bases unmatched to any gene: 9. This CDR3 region has 16 residues. The CDR3 sequence: CASSSSRQGAVYGYTF. Written as DNA, the CDR3 is TGTGCCAGCAGCTCGAGTAGACAGGGGGCCGTCTATGGCTACACCTTC.

The sample holds one count of this clone. Here the CDR3 DNA reads TGCGCCAGCAGTTTGCCGACAGTCAATTCACCCCTCCACTTT. Translating it yields CASSLPTVNSPLHF. This rearrangement joins TRBV5-1 to TRBJ1-6, with D perhaps matching TRBD1 (5 bases). CDR3 size: 14 residues. Germline CDR1 reads SGHRS; CDR2 reads YFSETQ. V shed 5 bases and J shed 7 bases, with 13 bases lying between them.

This clone was seen only once. V and J are TRBV7-9 and TRBJ2-5, with a tentative D call TRBD1 (6 bases). This CDR3 is built from 14 residues. Germline V gives CDR1 SEHNR, CDR2 FQNEAQ (reference sequence). V was trimmed by 3 bases and J by 5 bases, leaving 13 bases between them. The CDR3 DNA sequence: TGTGCCAGCAGCTTCCGGGACAACTTGGAGACCCAGTACTTC. Translation: CASSFRDNLETQYF.

The chain couples TRBV2 to TRBJ1-5, with TRBD1 matching over 8 bases. Per the germline V gene, CDR1 is SNHLY and CDR2 is FYNNEI. There are 14 residues in the CDR3. Trimming took 4 bases from V and 5 from J; bases not matched to a gene: 4. The CDR3 DNA follows: TGTGCCAGCAGTGCACAGGGGGAGGATCAGCCCCAGCATTTT. Translating gives CASSAQGEDQPQHF.

J is TRBJ2-2 and V is TRBV11-3; 11 nucleotides align to TRBD1. With 5 bases clipped from V and 7 bases from J, the junction kept 9 bases outside the gene matches. CDR3 length: 16 residues. Germline CDR1 is SGHNT and CDR2 is YENEEA. The CDR3 DNA reads as TGTGCCAGCAGCCCTCGGGACAGGGGGGGTAACGGGGAGCTGTTTTTT. Translating gives CASSPRDRGGNGELFF.

The chain carries TRBV5-6 and TRBJ2-3, with 9 bases identical to TRBD2. The trim removed 4 bases at V and 2 bases at J, leaving 8 bases unmatched. The CDR3 is 16 amino acids. CDR1 and CDR2 from the germline V gene are SGHDT and YYEEEE. The CDR3 DNA follows: TGTGCCAGCAGCCTTCTAGCGGGGAGAAACACAGATACGCAGTATTTT. This gives the protein CASSLLAGRNTDTQYF.

This clone was seen a handful of times. The chain joins TRBV19 to TRBJ2-7, with D possibly being TRBD2 (6 bases). V was cut by 4 bases and J by 2 bases, with 12 bases left in between. The CDR3 has 14 amino acids. Germline CDR1 reads LNHDA; CDR2 reads SQIVND (reference sequence). CDR3 sequence: CASSNRESTYEQYF. The CDR3 DNA is TGTGCCAGTAGTAACCGGGAGTCCACCTACGAGCAGTACTTC.

The rearrangement links TRBV4-3 to TRBJ1-2; maybe TRBD1 (5 bases). This CDR3 is 14 amino acids long. Germline V gene data show CDR1 as LGHNA and CDR2 as YSLEER. Trimming cost V 4 bases and J 8 bases, with 17 bases left between them. CDR3: CASSPMVAGGGYTF. The CDR3 DNA sequence: TGCGCCAGCAGCCCTATGGTGGCGGGGGGAGGCTACACCTTC.

The chain uses TRBV2 and TRBJ2-7, with 8 positions matching TRBD2. This CDR3 comprises 15 residues. In germline, CDR1 is SNHLY, CDR2 FYNNEI. Trimming took 6 bases from V and 0 from J; bases not matched to a gene: 7. CDR3 in DNA: TGTGCCAGCAGCCATGCCGGGACTAGCTCCTACGAGCAGTACTTC. Translated: CASSHAGTSSYEQYF.

This clone was recorded once. The rearrangement links TRBV5-1 to TRBJ2-5; 9 bases map to TRBD2. The CDR3 runs to 15 residues. V shed 0 bases, J shed 4 bases, and the junction held 4 bases outside the gene matches. Germline CDR1 is SGHRS and CDR2 is YFSETQ. In DNA form, the CDR3 reads TGCGCCAGCAGCTTGGGCGGGAGGGCCGGAGAGACCCAGTACTTC. It specifies CASSLGGRAGETQYF.

V is TRBV27 and J is TRBJ2-1; 7 positions match TRBD2. Germline V lookup: CDR1 MNHEY, CDR2 SMNVEV (reference sequence). J was trimmed by 8 bases and V by 7 bases; bases with no gene match: 11. This CDR3 region has 14 residues. The CDR3 DNA reads as TGTGCCAGCACCCAACAAACGGGAGGCCATGAGCAGTTCTTC. The encoded protein is CASTQQTGGHEQFF.

The chain recombines TRBV5-4 with TRBJ2-5; TRBD1 matches at 7 bases. Trimming removed 4 bases from V and 2 bases from J; junction bases left unmatched: 2. The CDR3 has 13 amino acids. In germline, CDR1 is SGHNT, CDR2 YYREEE (reference sequence). CDR3 sequence reads: CASSRGQQETQYF. The CDR3, as DNA: TGTGCCAGCAGCCGGGGACAGCAAGAGACCCAGTACTTC. The entire variable domain, with the rest obtained from reference TRBV5-4 and TRBJ2-5, is as follows: ETGVTQSPTHLIKTRGQQVTLRCSSQSGHNTVSWYQQALGQGPQFIFQYYREEENGRGNFPPRFSGLQFPNYSSELNVNALELDDSALYLCASSRGQQETQYFGPGTRLLVL.

The rearrangement uses TRBV10-3 and TRBJ1-1; 7 bases map to TRBD1. This CDR3 region has 15 residues. The ends lost 0 bases at V and 1 base at J; junction bases unmatched: 2. CDR1 and CDR2 from the germline V gene are ENHRY and SYGVKD. CDR3 bases: TGTGCCATCAGTGAGTCTCGACAGGGGAACACTGAAGCTTTCTTT. Amino acids: CAISESRQGNTEAFF.

Notes on this clone: Compared with germline, one end of the junction differs, possibly owing to a read error. The CDR3 DNA follows: TGTTCCAGCAACCCGACAGGAACCTACGAGCAGTACTTC. Its translation: CSSNPTGTYEQYF. This chain connects TRBV7-9 to TRBJ2-7; D is perhaps TRBD1 (6 bases). Per germline, CDR1 SEHNR and CDR2 FQNEAQ (reference sequence). This CDR3 contains 13 residues.

This chain connects TRBV4-1 to TRBJ1-1; D call uncertain. The CDR3 covers 16 residues. Trimming took 1 base from V and 4 from J, leaving 16 bases between them. CDR1 MGHRA and CDR2 YSYEKL come from the germline V gene. The CDR3 nucleotides read TGCGCCAGCAGCCAAGCGGGGAGACAACTGATCACTGAAGCTTTCTTT. Encoded protein: CASSQAGRQLITEAFF.

This chain uses TRBV5-1 with TRBJ2-5; D remains unclear. The CDR3 has 13 residues. Germline V gene data show CDR1 as SGHRS and CDR2 as YFSETQ. V lost 0 bases to trimming and J lost 3 bases, with 6 bases between them. The CDR3 spells CASSLGLKETQYF. The CDR3 region has the DNA TGCGCCAGCAGCTTGGGACTCAAAGAGACCCAGTACTTC.